Reported below is one T cell receptor (beta chain). This clonotype was picked up many times. What this receptor recognizes is not known. A read error may be the cause here, since a much bigger clone is one base away. The CDR3 runs 12 amino acids, cysteine and phenylalanine included. This entry keeps only the CDR3 DNA: 36 bases, framed from base 1. CDR1 and CDR2 are read off the germline V gene (reference sequence) as DFQATT and SNEGSKA. The source of the sample is a study of breast tumors, draining lymph nodes, adjacent tissues (dated by TCRdb to about 2016). Notes on the research overall: The study compared TCR beta repertoires across tumor, adjacent nontumor tissue and axillary lymph nodes from breast cancer patients. The study aimed to assess the relationships and possible T-cell exchange between tumor, surrounding tissue and draining lymph node repertoires in human breast cancer. Overall results and qualifications from the work: The similarity between tumor and nontumor tissue repertoires was significantly greater in luminal-like breast cancer than in basal-like breast cancer. T-cell repertoire diversity in tumors was found to be lower than in lymph nodes but higher than in nontumor tissue, and preferential V and J gene usage was observed. Rather than being directly demonstrated, the conclusion that tumor T cells originate in lymph nodes was presented as consistent with a hypothesis. The data were considered consistent with most tumor T cells being derived from the lymph node and subsequently expanding within tumor tissue.

Adjacent samples were composed of nontumor breast tissue surrounding the tumor. Sequencing instrument: Illumina HiSeq 2000. Multiplex PCR amplification was used to build the TCR beta chain libraries. The amplified TCR beta chain products were analyzed by high-throughput sequencing. TCRdb's own reprocessing of the public reads used fastp at Q25 and MiXCR and kept productive beta chains. CDR3 protein sequences are deduplicated, and each keeps its most common genes and DNA. The sample yields about 14,000 distinct CDR3 sequences; about 60% were counted once. In total, the top ten clones hold 30% of the sample.

The clonotype was recovered from a female donor with breast cancer. Some clones in this sample may be carry-over from other donors' samples. The sequencing sample was made of tumor-adjacent breast tissue. The V gene is TRBV20-1 and the J gene is TRBJ1-2; the D gene cannot be named for sure. The sequence in DNA is TGCGGATCAAGTTCAACTAACTATGGCTCCACCTTC. This translates into CGSSSTNYGSTF.